The 26 T cell receptor beta chains in this list originate from one sample, sequenced in a study of cytomegalovirus exposure and HLA in healthy donors. 60 Vbeta and 13 Jbeta primers were used in PCR. TCRdb's copy holds only in-frame clones and misses some; the assay was immunoSEQ multiplex PCR. The sample has 90,000 or so clones, roughly 70% seen once. The sample consisted of PBMCs. These receptors came from a woman aged 18-35 years in good health and CMV-seropositive.

This clone is a singleton in its sample. The chain couples TRBV9 to TRBJ1-3; D remains unclear. The V gene's germline CDR1 is SGDLS and CDR2 YYNGEE. The ends were cut back, 2 bases at V and 0 bases at J, with 3 bases in the middle. The CDR3 loop spans 13 amino acids. The CDR3 DNA is TGTGCCAGCAGCGTCTACTCTGGAAACACCATATATTTT. Protein: CASSVYSGNTIYF.

V is TRBV9 and J is TRBJ2-7; a weak D match, TRBD2 (7 bases). This CDR3 spans 14 amino acids. The germline V gene encodes CDR1 SGDLS and CDR2 YYNGEE. V was pared by 4 bases and J by 10 bases, with 21 bases between. The CDR3 DNA sequence: TGTGCCAGCAGCCCCCATGGGGGGGCGCAGGATCAGTACTTC. Residues: CASSPHGGAQDQYF.

The chain uses TRBV10-3 and TRBJ1-5; D is perhaps TRBD1 (5 bases). The CDR3 length is 17 residues. Germline V gene lookup returns CDR1 ENHRY and CDR2 SYGVKD. With 2 bases removed from V and 2 bases from J, the gap between germline ends came to 16 bases. CDR3 protein: CAISEQEGMGGNQPQHF. CDR3 in DNA: TGTGCCATCAGTGAGCAGGAGGGGATGGGGGGCAATCAGCCCCAGCATTTT.

This clone came up a few times. The V call is TRBV25-1, the J call TRBJ2-1; 8 bases map to TRBD2. The CDR3 contains 15 residues. V shed 6 bases, J shed 4 bases, and the junction held 8 bases outside the gene matches. Germline values: CDR1 MGHDK, CDR2 SYGVNS. The CDR3: CASSRPSGFYNEQFF. CDR3 sequence (DNA): TGTGCCAGCAGCAGGCCTAGCGGGTTTTACAATGAGCAGTTCTTC.

V gene TRBV29-1 combines with J gene TRBJ2-7, with 8 bases aligning to TRBD2. The J segment lost 2 bases and the V segment lost 6 bases, leaving 6 bases of the junction unmatched. Germline lookup yields CDR1 SQVTM and CDR2 ANQGSEA. The CDR3 covers 13 residues. The CDR3 coding sequence is TGCAGCGTCTCACCGGGACTAGCCTACGAGCAGTACTTC. Its translation: CSVSPGLAYEQYF.

The CDR3 sequence is CASSWGQGNTEAFF. In nucleotides, the CDR3 is TGTGCCAGCAGCTGGGGACAGGGGAACACTGAAGCTTTCTTT. This chain links TRBV5-5 with TRBJ1-1; 9 nucleotides align to TRBD1. CDR1 is SGHKS, CDR2 YYEKEE, per germline (reference sequence). The CDR3 runs to 14 residues. Trimming cost V 3 bases and J 1 base; bases outside gene matches: 1.

This clone was seen a handful of times. The chain employs TRBV14 and TRBJ1-6; D gene ambiguous. Germline lookup yields CDR1 SGHDN and CDR2 FVKESK. The CDR3 sequence is 15 residues long. The V and J ends lost 4 bases and 10 bases respectively, with 17 bases between them. The CDR3 here is CASSLLGSSGSPLHF. The CDR3 nucleotides are TGTGCCAGCAGCCTCTTAGGGAGTTCGGGGTCACCCCTCCACTTT.

This clone was observed a few times. The CDR3 reads CASSAWANTEAFF. The CDR3 bases are TGCGCCAGCAGCGCCTGGGCGAACACTGAAGCTTTCTTT. The V call is TRBV4-3, the J call TRBJ1-1; D remains ambiguous. Germline V gene sequence: CDR1 LGHNA, CDR2 YSLEER. This CDR3 contains 13 residues. V shed 5 bases and J shed 1 base, with 8 bases lying between them.

The chain has TRBV6-6 and TRBJ1-5, with D tentatively TRBD1 (5 bases). The V and J ends lost 2 bases and 11 bases respectively, with 22 bases between them. The CDR3 extends over 16 amino acids. Germline values: CDR1 MNHNY, CDR2 SVGAGI (reference sequence). CDR3 DNA sequence: TGTGCCAGCAGTTACCCTGGGCAGGGAAGGGGTGGGACCCAGCATTTT. Its protein is CASSYPGQGRGGTQHF.

The chain combines TRBV4-1 with TRBJ2-7; a possible D gene is TRBD1 (5 bases). CDR3 length equals 12 residues. Deletions cut 5 bases from V and 6 bases from J, with 11 bases between. Germline CDR1 reads MGHRA; CDR2 reads YSYEKL. Here the CDR3 DNA reads TGCGCCAGCAGCTTTGACAGTGGCGAGCAGTACTTC. It specifies CASSFDSGEQYF.

The chain is built from TRBV6-5 and TRBJ2-5, with D maybe TRBD2 (6 bases). Germline loops: CDR1 MNHEY, CDR2 SVGAGI. With 0 bases removed from V and 4 bases from J, the gap between germline ends came to 12 bases. This CDR3 is built from 15 residues. The DNA of the CDR3 is TGTGCCAGCAGTTACTCTTCAATGGGAGGAGAGACCCAGTACTTC. Its translation is CASSYSSMGGETQYF.

The V and J genes are TRBV7-8 and TRBJ2-3, with 9 positions matching TRBD1. The CDR3 totals 17 residues. Trimming cost V 5 bases and J 4 bases; bases outside gene matches: 13. Germline CDR1 and CDR2: SGHVS and FQNEAQ. The CDR3 DNA sequence: TGTGCCAGCAGCCTTCGGGACAGGGAGAGTTGGGCAGATACGCAGTATTTT. Protein: CASSLRDRESWADTQYF.

The chain has TRBV4-2 and TRBJ2-3; 14 nucleotides align to TRBD2. Germline CDR1 reads LGHNA; CDR2 reads YNFKEQ. There are 17 residues in the CDR3. V was pared by 4 bases and J by 3 bases, with 6 bases of the junction left unmatched. This CDR3 is CASSPRTSGGSTDTQYF. The CDR3 DNA sequence: TGTGCCAGCAGCCCTCGGACTAGCGGGGGGTCTACAGATACGCAGTATTTT.

This clone has a handful of counts. The chain couples TRBV4-1 to TRBJ2-7; D unresolved. Per the germline V gene, CDR1 is MGHRA and CDR2 is YSYEKL. V was pared by 0 bases and J by 2 bases, with 11 bases between. The CDR3 sequence is 15 residues long. This chain's CDR3 is CASSQEGYTTYEQYF. The CDR3 bases are TGCGCCAGCAGCCAAGAGGGCTACACAACCTACGAGCAGTACTTC.

V and J are TRBV11-2 and TRBJ1-4, with D uncertain. Trimming cost V 5 bases and J 8 bases, with 18 bases left between them. Germline V gene sequence: CDR1 SGHAT, CDR2 FQNNGV. This CDR3 spans 15 amino acids. The CDR3 sequence is CASSLELGSAEKLFF. CDR3 sequence (DNA): TGTGCCAGCAGCCTTGAACTGGGCTCAGCCGAAAAACTGTTTTTT.

The chain has TRBV6-1 and TRBJ2-3, with 8 bases aligning to TRBD2. This CDR3 contains 16 residues. Germline V gene data show CDR1 as MNHNS and CDR2 as SASEGT. V trimming: 2 bases; J trimming: 6 bases; junction bases outside the gene matches: 10. The CDR3 region is CASSEYAGGSGDTQYF. CDR3 nucleotides: TGTGCCAGCAGTGAATATGCGGGAGGCTCCGGGGATACGCAGTATTTT.

In nucleotides, the CDR3 is TGTGCCAGCAGCTTGGGGACTAGCGGGGGGCTGAACACCGGGGAGCTGTTTTTT. Translation gives CASSLGTSGGLNTGELFF. The chain is built from TRBV5-4 and TRBJ2-2, with TRBD2 matching over 14 bases. Germline V gene lookup returns CDR1 SGHNT and CDR2 YYREEE (reference sequence). V trimming: 0 bases; J trimming: 1 base; junction bases outside the gene matches: 2. This CDR3 region has 18 residues.

This clone has more than one count but fewer than ten. This sequence joins TRBV9 and TRBJ2-6; tentatively, D is TRBD2 (5 bases). Germline CDR1 reads SGDLS; CDR2 reads YYNGEE. Trimming took off 0 bases at V and 0 bases at J, with 16 bases between the two ends. The CDR3 is 19 amino acids. The CDR3: CASSVATRQTSSGANVLTF. The CDR3, as DNA: TGTGCCAGCAGCGTAGCTACTAGGCAGACGAGCTCTGGGGCCAACGTCCTGACTTTC.

V usage is TRBV10-3 and J usage is TRBJ2-6; a weak D match, TRBD1 (6 bases). The CDR3 totals 17 residues. Germline V lookup: CDR1 ENHRY, CDR2 SYGVKD. Trimming pared 4 bases from V and 0 bases from J, leaving 13 bases between. The CDR3 nucleotides read TGTGCCATCAGTGGTGGGGGCGCAGCCTCTGGGGCCAACGTCCTGACTTTC. Its protein is CAISGGGAASGANVLTF.

As DNA, the CDR3 is TGTGCCAGCAGGTGGACTAGCGGGGGGGCCACAGATACGCAGTATTTT. Translating it yields CASRWTSGGATDTQYF. The rearrangement links TRBV27 to TRBJ2-3, with 15 bases aligning to TRBD2. The ends lost 6 bases at V and 2 bases at J; junction bases unmatched: 3. Germline-derived CDR1 and CDR2 are MNHEY and SMNVEV (reference sequence). The CDR3 runs to 16 residues.

This sequence joins TRBV27 and TRBJ2-7, with TRBD1 matching over 10 bases. Trimming at V came to 6 bases and at J to 2 bases, leaving 10 bases not matched to a gene. The CDR3 runs 16 residues. The germline CDR1 and CDR2 sequences are MNHEY and SMNVEV (reference sequence). The CDR3: CASSRLMTGGPYEQYF. CDR3 coding DNA: TGTGCCAGCAGCCGCCTGATGACAGGGGGCCCCTACGAGCAGTACTTC.

The chain is built from TRBV4-2 and TRBJ2-7, with 8 bases matching TRBD1. This CDR3 contains 14 residues. Germline CDR1 reads LGHNA; CDR2 reads YNFKEQ. V lost 7 bases to trimming and J lost 1 base; unmatched junction nucleotides: 6. DNA for the CDR3: TGTGCCAGCAACCCCAGGACAGGGTCCTACGAGCAGTACTTC. Translation: CASNPRTGSYEQYF.

The rearrangement joins TRBV27 to TRBJ1-2; 9 bases are shared with TRBD1. After removal of 3 bases from V and 0 bases from J, the junction contained 5 bases not matched to a gene. The V gene's germline CDR1 is MNHEY and CDR2 SMNVEV (reference sequence). The CDR3 totals 16 residues. The CDR3 protein is CASSFLRTGANYGYTF. Here the CDR3 DNA reads TGTGCCAGCAGTTTTCTGAGGACAGGGGCTAACTATGGCTACACCTTC.

The chain carries TRBV7-2 and TRBJ2-7; a weak D match, TRBD2 (6 bases). With 1 base removed from V and 4 bases from J, the gap between germline ends came to 11 bases. Germline values: CDR1 SGHTA, CDR2 FQGNSA. The CDR3 contains 14 residues. The CDR3 DNA reads as TGTGCCAGCAGCTTAGTTACTAGCAGATACGAGCAGTACTTC. It yields the protein CASSLVTSRYEQYF.

The chain carries TRBV6-6 and TRBJ1-2, with 8 positions matching TRBD1. The V and J ends lost 5 bases and 4 bases, in that order; junction bases with no gene match: 6. Germline CDR1 reads MNHNY; CDR2 reads SVGAGI (reference sequence). This CDR3 contains 14 residues. The CDR3 region is CASSPDRAGYGYTF. CDR3 coding DNA: TGTGCCAGCAGTCCGGACAGGGCAGGCTATGGCTACACCTTC.

V gene TRBV4-2 combines with J gene TRBJ2-6; no clear D. The germline V and J ends were trimmed by 3 bases and 4 bases, with 10 bases remaining between them. The CDR3 length is 15 residues. The V gene's germline CDR1 is LGHNA and CDR2 YNFKEQ. CDR3 bases: TGTGCCAGCAGCCAGACCCTAGGAGGGGCCAACGTCCTGACTTTC. Its translation is CASSQTLGGANVLTF.